Listed here are 27 T cell receptor beta chains from one sample, sequenced in a study of T cell clonality in common variable immunodeficiency. Measured with immunoSEQ multiplex PCR; TCRdb has only the in-frame clones, and not every one. Observed in the sample are about 35,000 clones, none of them singletons. What was sequenced was peripheral blood mononuclear cells. All receptors derive from a person aged 18 to 70 in good health.

At least ten counts were recorded for this clone. The read stops 3 residues short of the end of the CDR3; the missing end is completed from the germline J gene. The rearrangement links TRBV5-1 to TRBJ1-1, with TRBD1 matching over 10 bases. V lost 6 bases to trimming and J lost 1 base; unmatched junction nucleotides: 3. This CDR3 spans 14 amino acids. The germline CDR1 and CDR2 sequences are SGHRS and YFSETQ. The CDR3 loop is CASMTGGPNTEAFF. The sequenced part of the CDR3 DNA is TGCGCCAGCATGACAGGGGGCCCGAACACTGAA.

Ten or more counts support this clone. The read terminates 3 residues ahead of where the CDR3 ends, so the germline J gene completes it. The chain employs TRBV5-1 and TRBJ1-6; 9 bases align to TRBD1. Germline V lookup: CDR1 SGHRS, CDR2 YFSETQ. The ends lost 0 bases at V and 6 bases at J; junction bases unmatched: 4. This CDR3 is 16 amino acids long. CDR3 sequence reads: CASSLAGTGINSPLHF. Incomplete CDR3 DNA: TGCGCCAGCAGCTTGGCCGGGACAGGGATTAATTCACCC.

This clone showed up many times. The DNA ends 3 residues before the CDR3 does, and the rest of the CDR3 is filled in from the germline J gene. This chain joins TRBV20-1 and TRBJ2-3; 7 nucleotides match TRBD2. This CDR3 is built from 15 residues. The germline V gene encodes CDR1 DFQATT and CDR2 SNEGSKA (reference sequence). Germline trimming cut 8 bases from V and 4 bases from J; bases unmatched to any gene: 15. CDR3 DNA (partial): TGCAGTCCTCTCGATAGGGCGGGAGTCCCAGATACG. Amino acids: CSPLDRAGVPDT. The entire CDR3 protein reads CSPLDRAGVPDTQYF.

In this sample, this clone turned up many times. The observed sequence ends 3 residues before the CDR3 terminus, with the missing tail filled in from the germline J gene. The chain couples TRBV5-1 to TRBJ1-1; a weak D match, TRBD1 (6 bases). The germline gives CDR1 SGHRS, CDR2 YFSETQ. The CDR3 runs to 15 residues. V was shortened by 4 bases and J by 1 base, with 14 bases between the two germline ends. The CDR3 loop is CASSPGQGKNTEAFF. Incomplete CDR3 DNA: TGCGCCAGCAGCCCGGGACAAGGAAAGAACACTGAA.

This clone has a count of ten or more. The observed sequence ends 3 residues before the CDR3 terminus, with the missing tail filled in from the germline J gene. The chain joins TRBV7-9 to TRBJ1-2, with D perhaps matching TRBD1 (6 bases). The V gene's germline CDR1 is SEHNR and CDR2 FQNEAQ (reference sequence). V dropped 5 bases and J dropped 4 bases, with 17 bases sitting between them. CDR3 length: 15 residues. CDR3 DNA, as far as it was read: TGTGCCAGCAGCCGGACAGCCGACCTCATCTATGGC. Translation: CASSRTADLIYG. The full CDR3 sequence reads CASSRTADLIYGYTF.

This clone showed up many times. The CDR3 end falls 3 residues outside the read, so it is completed with the germline J gene. V is TRBV3-1 (or the pseudogene TRBV3-2) and J is TRBJ2-5, with D perhaps matching TRBD2 (5 bases). CDR1 and CDR2 (germline): LGHDT, YNNKEL (reference sequence). The CDR3 runs 15 residues. The V end lost 3 bases, the J end lost 5 bases, and 16 bases lay between the germline ends. CDR3 DNA, as far as it was read: TGTGCCAGCAGCCATAATTCCGGATCGGGGGAGACC. Encoded protein: CASSHNSGSGET. The CDR3 as a whole reads CASSHNSGSGETQYF.

This clone came up a few times. The CDR3 goes on 3 residues after the read ends, and that part is filled in from the germline J gene. The sample has other DNA sequences that encode this CDR3 too. The chain combines TRBV10-2 with TRBJ2-7; perhaps TRBD2 as D (6 bases). The CDR3 runs to 14 residues. Germline V lookup: CDR1 WSHSY, CDR2 SAAADI. V lost 6 bases and J lost 0, with 12 bases in between. The DNA read from the CDR3 is TGCGCCAGCAGGGTTAGCGGACTCTCCTACGAG. It codes for CASRVSGLSYE. Given in full, the CDR3 is CASRVSGLSYEQYF.

This clone was counted ten times or more. The DNA ends 3 residues before the CDR3 does, and the rest of the CDR3 is filled in from the germline J gene. The chain carries TRBV30 and TRBJ1-6; 7 positions match TRBD1. V shed 7 bases, J shed 7 bases, and the junction held 7 bases outside the gene matches. The CDR3 covers 13 residues. Germline V CDR1 and CDR2: GTSNPN, SVGIG (reference sequence). The CDR3 is CASTGQLNSPLHF. Incomplete CDR3 DNA: TGTGCCTCGACGGGACAGCTAAATTCACCC.

This clone was seen at least ten times. The CDR3 end falls 3 residues outside the read, so it is completed with the germline J gene. The chain couples TRBV5-1 to TRBJ1-4; 7 nucleotides line up with TRBD1. The CDR3 consists of 17 residues. The ends lost 0 bases at V and 0 bases at J; junction bases unmatched: 5. The germline gives CDR1 SGHRS, CDR2 YFSETQ. Partial CDR3 DNA: TGCGCCAGCAGCTTGGTTACAGGGGCAACAACTAATGAAAAA. Translated, it gives CASSLVTGATTNEK. The CDR3 in full is CASSLVTGATTNEKLFF.

This clone was seen repeatedly, ten times or more. From the germline J gene comes the end of the CDR3, since the read stops 3 residues before it. The chain links TRBV5-1 to TRBJ2-2; 8 nucleotides match TRBD1. V trimming: 3 bases; J trimming: 1 base; junction bases outside the gene matches: 8. Germline V gene lookup returns CDR1 SGHRS and CDR2 YFSETQ. There are 17 residues in the CDR3. The CDR3: CASSWTVGTGNTGELFF. The sequenced part of the CDR3 DNA is TGCGCCAGCAGCTGGACTGTGGGGACAGGGAACACCGGGGAG.

This clone appeared many times. The observed sequence ends 3 residues before the CDR3 terminus, with the missing tail filled in from the germline J gene. The J gene is TRBJ1-2, the V gene TRBV18; the match to TRBD1 covers 9 bases. Losses at the gene ends were 3 bases for V and 6 bases for J; bases not matched to a gene: 8. The germline V gene encodes CDR1 KGHSH and CDR2 LQKENI. The CDR3 is made up of 15 amino acids. This chain's CDR3 is CASSPGTGRQDGYTF. The CDR3 DNA, read in part, is TGTGCCAGCTCACCGGGGACAGGGCGGCAAGATGGC.

This clone was counted many times. The read ends 3 residues before the CDR3 terminus; that terminus is restored from the germline J gene. The sample carries other DNA sequences with the same CDR3. V usage is TRBV7-2 and J usage is TRBJ1-1; a weak D match, TRBD1 (6 bases). This CDR3 spans 13 amino acids. V was clipped by 5 bases and J by 2 bases, with 9 bases between them. CDR1 is SGHTA, CDR2 FQGNSA, per germline. CDR3 residues: CASSQGPNTEAFF. The sequenced part of the CDR3 DNA is TGTGCCAGCAGCCAGGGGCCCAACACTGAA.

This clone was seen repeatedly, ten times or more. The DNA ends 3 residues before the CDR3 does, and the rest of the CDR3 is filled in from the germline J gene. The chain joins TRBV19 to TRBJ2-7; D might be TRBD2 (7 bases). The germline CDR1 and CDR2 sequences are LNHDA and SQIVND (reference sequence). V was pared by 5 bases and J by 4 bases, with 18 bases between. CDR3 length: 15 amino acids. CDR3 bases read: TGTGCCAGTAGTTTATTTGGCGGGGGCACGTACGAG. Its translation: CASSLFGGGTYE. The entire CDR3 protein reads CASSLFGGGTYEQYF.

In this sample, this clone turned up a few times. The CDR3 end is not reached by the read, which stops 3 residues before it; the germline J gene fills it in. The rearrangement uses TRBV7-9 and TRBJ2-5; tentative D call: TRBD1 (5 bases). From germline, CDR1 is SEHNR and CDR2 FQNEAQ (reference sequence). CDR3 length equals 13 residues. Trimming took 8 bases from V and 7 from J, leaving 17 bases between them. CDR3 sequence: CASRGAVVGTQYF. Partial CDR3 DNA: TGTGCCAGCCGTGGGGCCGTTGTCGGGACC. Supplemented by reference TRBV7-9 and TRBJ2-5, the full variable domain reads DTGVSQNPRHKITKRGQNVTFRCDPISEHNRLYWYRQTLGQGPEFLTYFQNEAQLEKSRLLSDRFSAERPKGSFSTLEIQRTEQGDSAMYLCASRGAVVGTQYFGPGTRLLVL.

This clone was counted at least ten times. The CDR3: CASTSQGWGQPQHF. The CDR3 bases that were read are TGTGCCAGTACATCACAGGGATGGGGTCAGCCC. This chain connects TRBV19 to TRBJ1-5, with D possibly being TRBD1 (6 bases). The read terminates 3 residues ahead of where the CDR3 ends, so the germline J gene completes it. V was shortened by 7 bases and J by 6 bases, with 16 bases between the two germline ends. Germline V CDR1 and CDR2: LNHDA, SQIVND (reference sequence). The CDR3 is 14 residues long.

This clone was picked up many times. Partial CDR3 DNA: TGCAGTGCTAGGGGAGTGGTAGAGGGGATTCGAGGC. Translating it yields CSARGVVEGIRG. The whole CDR3 protein is CSARGVVEGIRGYTF. The chain couples TRBV20-1 to TRBJ1-2; the D gene is possibly TRBD1 (5 bases). The CDR3 goes on 3 residues after the read ends, and that part is filled in from the germline J gene. The germline CDR1 and CDR2 sequences are DFQATT and SNEGSKA (reference sequence). The length of the CDR3 is 15 residues.

Many counts were recorded for this clone. With the read ending 3 residues before the CDR3 end, the germline J gene is used to fill in that end. The chain links TRBV20-1 to TRBJ2-4; 8 bases map to TRBD1. This CDR3 comprises 12 residues. The V gene's germline CDR1 is DFQATT and CDR2 SNEGSKA (reference sequence). V gave up 4 bases and J gave up 9 bases; unmatched junction bases: 5. The CDR3 sequence is CSAITGGSIQYF. The covered CDR3 bases are TGCAGTGCTATCACAGGGGGAAGCATT.

Concerning this clone itself: The CDR3 is cut off 3 residues early in the read; its end comes from the germline J gene. The chain employs TRBV7-9 and TRBJ1-1; D gene uncertain. Germline-derived CDR1 and CDR2 are SEHNR and FQNEAQ (reference sequence). The CDR3 runs 13 residues. The CDR3 reads CASGSAADYEAFF. The sequenced CDR3 bases are TGTGCCAGCGGATCGGCAGCTGACTACGAG.

Regarding this clone: Read coverage stops 3 residues before the CDR3 terminus; the germline J gene supplies the remainder. J is TRBJ2-1 and V is TRBV18; 11 bases match TRBD1. This CDR3 region has 15 residues. Losses at the gene ends were 3 bases for V and 7 bases for J; bases not matched to a gene: 5. The germline CDR1 and CDR2 sequences are KGHSH and LQKENI. CDR3 amino acids: CASSPGQGANNEQFF. The CDR3 DNA, read in part, is TGTGCCAGCTCACCCGGACAGGGGGCGAATAATGAG.

This clone was observed at least ten times. The read ends 3 residues before the CDR3 terminus; that terminus is restored from the germline J gene. This chain links TRBV5-1 with TRBJ2-2; D remains unclear. Germline V CDR1 and CDR2: SGHRS, YFSETQ. CDR3 length: 13 amino acids. The germline V and J ends were trimmed by 3 bases and 7 bases, with 10 bases remaining between them. The sequenced CDR3 bases are TGCGCCAGCAGCTCGTGGGCAGGCGGGGAG. Residues: CASSSWAGGE. The whole CDR3 protein reads CASSSWAGGELFF.

This clone was counted ten times or more. The read terminates 3 residues before the CDR3 end, so the remaining end is supplied by the germline J gene. J is TRBJ2-1 and V is TRBV12-5; the match to TRBD2 covers 8 bases. CDR1 and CDR2 (germline): LGHNT, FRNRAP. The CDR3 extends over 16 amino acids. J was trimmed by 4 bases and V by 4 bases; bases with no gene match: 9. The CDR3 loop is CASGSSPGGAYNEQFF. The CDR3 DNA, read in part, is TGTGCTAGTGGTTCCTCCCCGGGGGGGGCTTACAATGAG.

Many counts were recorded for this clone. The CDR3 goes on 3 residues after the read ends, and that part is filled in from the germline J gene. This chain links TRBV5-4 with TRBJ1-2; no reliable D call. The CDR3 has 14 residues. The germline V gene encodes CDR1 SGHNT and CDR2 YYREEE (reference sequence). V lost 4 bases and J 6 bases, leaving 16 bases between the germline ends. Partial CDR3 DNA: TGTGCCAGCAGCCCAGGATCGGCCCTCGATGGC. It specifies CASSPGSALDG. The full CDR3 protein is CASSPGSALDGYTF.

This clone was observed at least ten times. The observed sequence ends 3 residues before the CDR3 terminus, with the missing tail filled in from the germline J gene. J is TRBJ1-1 and V is TRBV6-1; D gene ambiguous. The CDR3 totals 16 residues. Trimming removed 1 base from V and 2 bases from J, with 14 bases in between. Germline V gene lookup returns CDR1 MNHNS and CDR2 SASEGT. The sequenced part of the CDR3 DNA is TGTGCCAGCAGTGAAGACAGTATGTGGCGAAACACTGAA. Protein sequence: CASSEDSMWRNTE. The full CDR3 sequence reads CASSEDSMWRNTEAFF.

The sample holds many counts of this clone. The read terminates 3 residues ahead of where the CDR3 ends, so the germline J gene completes it. The chain employs TRBV4-1 and TRBJ1-3; D unclear. Germline loops: CDR1 MGHRA, CDR2 YSYEKL. V dropped 3 bases and J dropped 5 bases, with 20 bases sitting between them. The CDR3 runs to 17 residues. The sequenced CDR3 bases are TGCGCCAGCAGCCAGACATTTGGTCGGGGAGGGAGAAACACC. It encodes CASSQTFGRGGRNT. The whole CDR3 reads CASSQTFGRGGRNTIYF.

This clone was seen at least ten times. With the read ending 3 residues before the CDR3 end, the germline J gene is used to fill in that end. V usage is TRBV6-1 and J usage is TRBJ1-3; D is unclear. CDR3 size: 16 residues. V gave up 1 base and J gave up 0 bases, with 10 bases separating them. In germline, CDR1 is MNHNS, CDR2 SASEGT. The CDR3 DNA, read in part, is TGTGCCAGCAGTGAAGGCTCATTCGGCTCTGGAAACACC. Protein: CASSEGSFGSGNT. The full CDR3 protein is CASSEGSFGSGNTIYF.

The CDR3 bases that were read are TGTGCCAGCAGCTTAGGTCAGGGAGGGGGCAATCAGCCC. Translated: CASSLGQGGGNQP. The complete CDR3 sequence is CASSLGQGGGNQPQHF. The gene calls are TRBV7-6 and TRBJ1-5; TRBD1 might be the D (5 bases). The read falls 3 residues short of the CDR3 end, and the missing part is taken from the germline J gene. Germline CDR1 and CDR2: SGHVS and FNYEAQ. This CDR3 contains 16 residues. Trimming left V 1 base short and J 2 bases short, with 12 bases between.

This clone was picked up a small number of times. The read stops 3 residues short of the end of the CDR3; the missing end is completed from the germline J gene. The chain is built from TRBV7-3 and TRBJ1-5; no definite D call. The CDR3 totals 13 residues. Germline CDR1 and CDR2: SGHTA and FQGTGA. The CDR3 protein is CASSLTRTDPQHF. The DNA read from the CDR3 is TGTGCCAGCAGCTTAACTCGCACAGATCCC.